Included here is one TCR beta chain sequence, with context. The germline V and J ends were trimmed by 2 bases and 9 bases, with 20 bases remaining between them. The CDR3 is made up of 16 amino acids. CDR1 and CDR2 (germline): LGHDT, YNNKEL (reference sequence). These data belong to a study of blood T cell repertoires in COVID-19. Only in-frame clones appear in the TCRdb table, and some are missing; sequencing was by immunoSEQ multiplex PCR. The data contain approximately 190,000 clones, approximately 82% of them seen just once; the ten biggest clones take up approximately 6.9%. The chain combines TRBV3-1 (or the pseudogene TRBV3-2) with TRBJ2-1; TRBD2 is a possible D gene (6 bases). Sequenced input: peripheral blood. This TCR was sampled from a human donor with acute or convalescent COVID-19. The donor label of this sample is uncertain. CDR3 bases: TGTGCCAGCAGCCAATACGTCCCTTCCCTCGGGGGTGAGCAGTTCTTC. The encoded protein is CASSQYVPSLGGEQFF.